This TCR beta chain is drawn from a study of blood T cell repertoires in COVID-19. Germline V gene data show CDR1 as SEHNR and CDR2 as FQNEAQ (reference sequence). The CDR3 runs to 18 residues. Trimming at V came to 1 base and at J to 6 bases, leaving 14 bases not matched to a gene. Data came from immunoSEQ multiplex PCR; TCRdb stores just in-frame clones and leaves some out. The sample records roughly 55,000 clones, around 86% being singletons. This TCR derives from a man aged 45 to 65 with active COVID-19. Input material: peripheral blood. The chain carries TRBV7-9 and TRBJ2-1; 8 bases match TRBD2. Written as DNA, the CDR3 is TGTGCCAGCAGCTTAGGACGTATCGGACTAGCTAGTCTCAATGAGCAGTTCTTC. Its translation is CASSLGRIGLASLNEQFF.